This TCR beta chain stems from a study of yellow fever vaccine responses in identical twins. V was shortened by 6 bases and J by 4 bases, with 11 bases between the two germline ends. The germline CDR1 and CDR2 sequences are MDHEN and SYDVKM. There are 13 residues in the CDR3. In TCRdb, the RT-PCR reads were re-called with MiXCR into one record per CDR3 protein. The data hold around 33,000 distinct CDR3 sequences, with roughly three fifths observed a single time. General study findings and limits: Twins reportedly mounted vaccine T cell responses that seemed partly convergent, partly personalized.

There are a few counts of this clonotype. Its antigen is still unknown. The V gene is TRBV28, the J gene TRBJ2-3; a weak D match, TRBD1 (6 bases). Material: T cells from blood (PBMCs), unsorted or a sorted subset (not recorded which), obtained before or after yellow fever vaccination (not recorded which). This TCR derives from a woman younger than 30 who received the yellow fever vaccine. The CDR3 loop reads CASRRPGADTQYF. In DNA form, the CDR3 reads TGTGCCAGCAGGAGGCCAGGGGCAGATACGCAGTATTTT.